Sequencing of this TCR beta chain was carried out in a study of CD8+ T cells in alopecia areata. The overall study: Treatment comprised oral tofacitinib, 5 to 10 mg twice daily, in treated patients.

Regarding the study as a whole: Lesional tissue from the scalp (especially in alopecia totalis/universalis) showed higher clonality than normal scalp. Among the cells sequenced in scalp samples are also the resident alphabeta T cells of normal skin.

As the sequencing template, cDNA was produced by extracting RNA and reverse transcribing it. The protocol was immunoSEQ multiplex PCR, while the TCRdb copy is restricted to in-frame clones and leaves out a portion. In the table there are 110,000 to 150,000 clones, roughly three fifths of which are singletons. As to this clone: Its antigen is unidentified.

The CDR3 has 12 amino acids. The ends lost 3 bases at V and 11 bases at J; junction bases unmatched: 3. Germline V lookup: CDR1 LNHNV, CDR2 YYDKDF (reference sequence). Sequencing used CD4+ T cells sorted from blood, obtained at week 0. This sequence was found in a human donor with alopecia areata. This chain uses TRBV15 with TRBJ1-5, with 8 bases matching TRBD1. CDR3 loop: CATSSDRGSQHF. In DNA form, the CDR3 reads TGTGCCACCAGCAGCGACAGGGGTTCCCAGCATTTT.